The present T cell receptor beta chain was sequenced within a study of T-cell memory formation after mild COVID-19. In the study overall: The study found TCR clusters largely donor specific.

Employing constant-segment primers, 5'RACE generated TCR alpha and TCR beta cDNA libraries bearing sample barcodes and UMIs. TCRdb re-analysed the 5' RACE reads in MiXCR, keeping a single row per CDR3 protein. This sample carries 290,000 or so distinct CDR3 sequences, approximately 19% of them seen once, and the ten largest clones take around a fifth. Per the germline V gene, CDR1 is MNHEY and CDR2 is SMNVEV (reference sequence). This CDR3 is built from 16 residues. The V and J ends lost 4 bases and 3 bases respectively, with 18 bases between them. This clonotype has at least ten counts. This TCR was sampled from a young man who had mild COVID-19 (a few samples of this study predate the infection). Cell type and time point are not known. Sample: PBMCs or a T cell subset sorted from them (not recorded which). V usage is TRBV27 and J usage is TRBJ1-1; no firm D call. The chain's CDR3 is CASSSMGGFSYTEAFF. In DNA form, the CDR3 reads TGTGCCAGCAGTTCAATGGGTGGTTTCTCGTACACTGAAGCTTTCTTT.